This TCR beta chain was observed in a study of vaccination and CD4 T cells after COVID-19. Study details: Convalescent patients gave post-COVID blood a median about 100 days post-diagnosis, range 35 to 161.

This clonotype appeared a few times. Its antigen is not identified. Regarding treatment: roughly nine-day PBMC culture with coronavirus spike peptide pools or control peptides (ViraFEST assay). ViraFEST expanded antigen-specific T cells with peptide pools, then sequenced TCRs. The CDR3 has 13 amino acids. V was pared by 10 bases and J by 12 bases, with 9 bases of the junction left unmatched. Germline V gene sequence: CDR1 MNHEY, CDR2 SVGEGT. Researchers used the Oncomine TCR Beta short-read assay to sequence DNA from cultured CD4+ T cells. One entry per CDR3 protein, called by TCRdb with MiXCR from the PCR reads. The sample holds around 12,000 distinct CDR3 sequences, roughly 44% seen once.

The material sequenced was cultured CD4+ T cells from blood, taken after SARS-CoV-2 vaccination. The TCR comes from a human donor with COVID-19. J is TRBJ2-1 and V is TRBV6-2 or TRBV6-3; 13 positions match TRBD2. CDR3 in amino acids: CATRLAGGFTQFF. The CDR3 DNA sequence: TGTGCCACCCGACTAGCGGGGGGATTTACGCAGTTCTTC.